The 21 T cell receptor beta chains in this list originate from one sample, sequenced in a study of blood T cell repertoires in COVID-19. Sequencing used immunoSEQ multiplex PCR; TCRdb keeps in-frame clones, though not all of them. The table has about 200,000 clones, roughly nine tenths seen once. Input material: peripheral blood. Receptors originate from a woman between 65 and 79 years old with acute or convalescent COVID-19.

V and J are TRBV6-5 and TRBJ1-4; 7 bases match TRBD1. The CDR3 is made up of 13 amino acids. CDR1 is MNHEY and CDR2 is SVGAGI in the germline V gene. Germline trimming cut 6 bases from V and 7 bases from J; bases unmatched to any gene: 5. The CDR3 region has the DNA TGTGCCAGCAGACGGACAGGAGGTGAAAAACTGTTTTTT. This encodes CASRRTGGEKLFF.

The CDR3 reads CASSLAGIIYEQYF. The CDR3 DNA follows: TGCGCCAGCAGCTTGGCAGGGATAATCTACGAGCAGTACTTC. V usage is TRBV5-1 and J usage is TRBJ2-7; D may be TRBD1 (5 bases). The CDR3 covers 14 residues. Germline values: CDR1 SGHRS, CDR2 YFSETQ. The ends were cut back, 0 bases at V and 3 bases at J, with 10 bases in the middle.

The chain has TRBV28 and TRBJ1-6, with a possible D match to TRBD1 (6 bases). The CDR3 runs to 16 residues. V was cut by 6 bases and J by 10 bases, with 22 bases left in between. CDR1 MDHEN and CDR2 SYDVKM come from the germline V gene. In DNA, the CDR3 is TGTGCCAGCAGCTCGCGGGGAGGGGGTTCTTACTCACCCCTCCACTTT. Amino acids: CASSSRGGGSYSPLHF. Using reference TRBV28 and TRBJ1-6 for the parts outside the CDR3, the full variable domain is DVKVTQSSRYLVKRTGEKVFLECVQDMDHENMFWYRQDPGLGLRLIYFSYDVKMKEKGDIPEGYSVSREKKERFSLILESASTNQTSMYLCASSSRGGGSYSPLHFGNGTRLTVT.

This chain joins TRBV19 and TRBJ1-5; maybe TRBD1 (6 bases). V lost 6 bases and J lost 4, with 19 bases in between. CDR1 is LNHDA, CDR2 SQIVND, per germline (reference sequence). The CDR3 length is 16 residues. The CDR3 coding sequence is TGTGCCAGTAGGGGGACCAGGGGCGTAAGGAATCAGCCCCAGCATTTT. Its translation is CASRGTRGVRNQPQHF.

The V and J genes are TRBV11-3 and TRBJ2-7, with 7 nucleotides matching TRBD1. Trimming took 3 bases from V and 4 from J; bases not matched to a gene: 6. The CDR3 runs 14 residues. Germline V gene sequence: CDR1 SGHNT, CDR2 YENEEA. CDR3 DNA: TGTGCCAGCAGCTTTCACAGGGGCTCGTACGAGCAGTACTTC. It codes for CASSFHRGSYEQYF.

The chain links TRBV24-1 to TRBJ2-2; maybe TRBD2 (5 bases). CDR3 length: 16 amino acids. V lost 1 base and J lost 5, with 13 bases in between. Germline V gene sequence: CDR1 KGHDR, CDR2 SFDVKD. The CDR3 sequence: CATSDFTGRRTGELFF. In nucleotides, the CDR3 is TGTGCCACCAGTGATTTCACGGGAAGAAGGACCGGGGAGCTGTTTTTT.

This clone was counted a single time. In DNA, the CDR3 is TGTGCCAGCAGTGGGGAGAGGGCCAAGACCCAGTACTTC. It yields the protein CASSGERAKTQYF. The V and J genes are TRBV12-3 or TRBV12-4 and TRBJ2-5; a possible D gene is TRBD2 (5 bases). The V gene lost 5 bases and the J gene lost 6 bases, with 13 bases spanning the gap. The CDR3 runs 13 residues.

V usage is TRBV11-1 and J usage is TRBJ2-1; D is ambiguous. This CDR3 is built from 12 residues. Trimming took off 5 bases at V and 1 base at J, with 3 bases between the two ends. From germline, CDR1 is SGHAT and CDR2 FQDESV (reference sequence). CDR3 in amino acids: CASSPSYNEQFF. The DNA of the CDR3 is TGTGCCAGCAGCCCTTCCTACAATGAGCAGTTCTTC.

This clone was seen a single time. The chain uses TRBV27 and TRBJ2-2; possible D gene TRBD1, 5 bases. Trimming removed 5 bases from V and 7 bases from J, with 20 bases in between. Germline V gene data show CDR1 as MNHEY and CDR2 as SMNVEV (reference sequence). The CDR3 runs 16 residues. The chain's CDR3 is CASSGLDTLTRGELFF. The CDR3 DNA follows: TGTGCCAGCAGTGGGCTGGACACCCTTACGCGCGGGGAGCTGTTTTTT.

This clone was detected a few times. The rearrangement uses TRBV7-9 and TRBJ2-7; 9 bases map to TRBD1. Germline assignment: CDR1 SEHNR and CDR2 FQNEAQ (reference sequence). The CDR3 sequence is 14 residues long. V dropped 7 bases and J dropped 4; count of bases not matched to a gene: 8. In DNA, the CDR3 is TGTGCCAGCATCCCAGGGACAGGGTGGTACGAGCAGTACTTC. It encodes CASIPGTGWYEQYF.

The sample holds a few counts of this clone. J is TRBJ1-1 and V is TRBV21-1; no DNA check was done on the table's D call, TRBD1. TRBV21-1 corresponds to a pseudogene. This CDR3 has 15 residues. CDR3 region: CASSDTDFMNTEAFF. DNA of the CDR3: TGTGCCAGCAGCGATACAGATTTCATGAACACTGAAGCTTTCTTT.

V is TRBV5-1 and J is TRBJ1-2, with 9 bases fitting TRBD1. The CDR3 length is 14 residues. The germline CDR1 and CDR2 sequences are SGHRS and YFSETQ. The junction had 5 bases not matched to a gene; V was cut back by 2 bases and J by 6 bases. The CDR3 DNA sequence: TGCGCCAGCAGCTTCTCCGGGACAGGGAATGGCTACACCTTC. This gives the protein CASSFSGTGNGYTF.

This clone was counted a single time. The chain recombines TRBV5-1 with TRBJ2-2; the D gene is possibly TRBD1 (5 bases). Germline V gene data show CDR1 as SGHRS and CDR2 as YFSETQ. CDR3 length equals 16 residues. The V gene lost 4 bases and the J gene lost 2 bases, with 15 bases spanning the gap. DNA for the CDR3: TGCGCCAGCAGCCAAGACAGTGCGGCTAACACCGGGGAGCTGTTTTTT. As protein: CASSQDSAANTGELFF.

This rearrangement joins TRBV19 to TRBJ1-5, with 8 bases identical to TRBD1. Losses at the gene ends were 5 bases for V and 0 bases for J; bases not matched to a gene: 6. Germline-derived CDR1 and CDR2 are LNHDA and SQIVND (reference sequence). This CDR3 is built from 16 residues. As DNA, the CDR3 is TGTGCCAGTAGTTGGACAGGGAGGTTTAGCAATCAGCCCCAGCATTTT. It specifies CASSWTGRFSNQPQHF.

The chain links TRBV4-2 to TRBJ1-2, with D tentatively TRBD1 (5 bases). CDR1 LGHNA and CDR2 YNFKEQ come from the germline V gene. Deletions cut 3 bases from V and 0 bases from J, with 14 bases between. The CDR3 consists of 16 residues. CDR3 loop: CASSHLKGTTNYGYTF. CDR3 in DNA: TGTGCCAGCAGCCATCTCAAGGGGACTACTAACTATGGCTACACCTTC.

CDR3 protein: CASSLGLAGGYNEQYF. The DNA of the CDR3 is TGTGCCAGCAGCTTAGGACTAGCGGGAGGTTACAACGAGCAGTACTTC. The rearrangement uses TRBV11-3 and TRBJ2-7; 13 bases align to TRBD2. Trimming at V came to 1 base and at J to 5 bases, leaving 5 bases not matched to a gene. This CDR3 comprises 16 residues. Germline V lookup: CDR1 SGHNT, CDR2 YENEEA. The variable domain in full, completed from reference TRBV11-3 and TRBJ2-7, reads EAGVVQSPRYKIIEKKQPVAFWCNPISGHNTLYWYLQNLGQGPELLIRYENEEAVDDSQLPKDRFSAERLKGVDSTLKIQPAELGDSAVYLCASSLGLAGGYNEQYFGPGTRLTVT.

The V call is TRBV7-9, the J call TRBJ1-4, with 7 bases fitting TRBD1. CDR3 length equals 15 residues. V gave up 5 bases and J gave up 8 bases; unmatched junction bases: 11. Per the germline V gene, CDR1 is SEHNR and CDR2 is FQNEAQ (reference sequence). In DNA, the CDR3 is TGTGCCAGCAGCACTAAACAGGGGAAGAGCGAAAAACTGTTTTTT. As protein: CASSTKQGKSEKLFF.

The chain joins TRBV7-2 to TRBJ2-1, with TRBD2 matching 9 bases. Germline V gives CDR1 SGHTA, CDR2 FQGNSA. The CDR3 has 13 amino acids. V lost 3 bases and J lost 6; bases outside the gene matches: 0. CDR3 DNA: TGTGCCAGCAGCTTGGGACTAGCCAATGAGCAGTTCTTC. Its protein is CASSLGLANEQFF.

The CDR3 coding sequence is TGTGCCAGCAGTCCGTACAGTTCCCTTAATGAAAAACTGTTTTTT. Encoded protein: CASSPYSSLNEKLFF. This chain connects TRBV28 to TRBJ1-4; D ambiguous. The V gene's germline CDR1 is MDHEN and CDR2 SYDVKM. Trimming pared 5 bases from V and 4 bases from J, leaving 14 bases between. This CDR3 is 15 amino acids long.

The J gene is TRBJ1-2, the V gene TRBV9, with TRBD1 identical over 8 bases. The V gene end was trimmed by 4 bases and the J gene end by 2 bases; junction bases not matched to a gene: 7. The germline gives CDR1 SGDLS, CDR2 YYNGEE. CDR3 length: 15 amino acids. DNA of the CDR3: TGTGCCAGCAGCCAAGGCCAGGGGGCCAACTATGGCTACACCTTC. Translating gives CASSQGQGANYGYTF.

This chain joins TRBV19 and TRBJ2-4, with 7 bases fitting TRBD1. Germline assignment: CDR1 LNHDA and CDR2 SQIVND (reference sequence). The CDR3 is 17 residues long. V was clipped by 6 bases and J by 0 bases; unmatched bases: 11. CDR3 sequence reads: CASSQQGLLVAKNIQYF. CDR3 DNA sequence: TGTGCCAGTAGCCAACAGGGGCTTCTTGTAGCCAAAAACATTCAGTACTTC.